This is a list of T cell receptor beta chains from one sample in a study of molecular identifiers for immune sequencing clone quantification. One entry per CDR3 protein results from TCRdb running MiXCR on the PCR reads. The sample carries 20,000 to 30,000 distinct CDR3 sequences, roughly 15% recorded once. The sample was naive CD8+ T cells from blood, with Jurkat cell RNA spiked in. These receptors originate from a human donor in good health. Some libraries in this study had Jurkat cell RNA spiked in. CDR3s include the opening cysteine and the closing phenylalanine or tryptophan. Each record gives: CDR3 DNA, CDR3 protein, D gene, J gene, clone size, V gene. A D gene is named only where the DNA matches it firmly. Rows give clone size only sometimes, using once, few, many, or a class for an expanded clone.

TGTGCCAGCAGTTCCGATTATGGCTACACCTTC | CASSSDYGYTF | NA | TRBJ1-2 | many | TRBV12-3/TRBV12-4
TGTGCCAGTAGTATTCCCACAGGGGCAAGACAGCCCCAGCATTTT | CASSIPTGARQPQHF | TRBD1 | TRBJ1-5 | many | TRBV19
TGTGCCTGGAGAGGGGGGCATACAGGAGTCCTCCACTACACCTTC | CAWRGGHTGVLHYTF | NA | TRBJ1-2 | many | TRBV30
TGTGCCACGGCCAATCCCCCCGGAGGTTCGTACGAGCAGTACTTC | CATANPPGGSYEQYF | NA | TRBJ2-7 | many | TRBV10-3
TGCGCCAGCAGCCAAGGACTCAATTCCGTGCGAGGGGCTTTCTTT | CASSQGLNSVRGAFF | NA | TRBJ1-1 | medium-sized | TRBV4-1
TGCAGCGAAAGGGACATAACAGATACGCAGTATTTT | CSERDITDTQYF | NA | TRBJ2-3 | once | TRBV29-1
TGTGCCAGCCAACCCCAGAAGAACACTGAAGCTTTCTTT | CASQPQKNTEAFF | NA | TRBJ1-1 | many | TRBV27
TGTGCCAGCAGTTACGACCAGACCAGCAATCAGCCCCAGCATTTT | CASSYDQTSNQPQHF | NA | TRBJ1-5 | many | TRBV6-2/TRBV6-3
TGTGCCAGTAAAGGGGGACTCTATGGCTACACCTTC | CASKGGLYGYTF | NA | TRBJ1-2 | NA | TRBV27
TGTGCCAGCAGTGAATTTCAGGTTCGACAGATCTACTACGAGCAGTACTTC | CASSEFQVRQIYYEQYF | NA | TRBJ2-7 | many | TRBV6-1
TGCGCCAGCAGGCAAGATGGTGCAGGGATGAACACTGAAGCTTTCTTT | CASRQDGAGMNTEAFF | NA | TRBJ1-1 | many | TRBV4-3
TGTGCCAGCAGAGGACTAGCGGGGAGCAGTGATACGCAGTATTTT | CASRGLAGSSDTQYF | TRBD2 | TRBJ2-3 | many | TRBV6-2/TRBV6-3
TGCGCCAGCAGCCAAGTTCGGGGGGGGGGAGGTGAGCAGTTCTTC | CASSQVRGGGGEQFF | TRBD2 | TRBJ2-1 | many | TRBV4-3
TGTGCCAGCAGTTCCGTAACCGAGGAAACTAGCGAATCCTACAATGAGCAGTTCTTC | CASSSVTEETSESYNEQFF | TRBD2 | TRBJ2-1 | medium-sized | TRBV28
TGCAGTGCTAGAGAAACAGGAGCCTACGAGCAGTACTTC | CSARETGAYEQYF | NA | TRBJ2-7 | many | TRBV20-1
TGTGCCAGCAGTAGTCAGCTAACTAATGAAAAACTGTTTTTT | CASSSQLTNEKLFF | NA | TRBJ1-4 | many | TRBV12-3/TRBV12-4
TGTGCCAGCAGCTCGGACTTAGCTTACAATGAGCAGTTCTTC | CASSSDLAYNEQFF | NA | TRBJ2-1 | medium-sized | TRBV11-2
TGTGCCAGCAGCGTAGCCCCGGGACAGTACCCCGGGGAGCTGTTTTTT | CASSVAPGQYPGELFF | TRBD1 | TRBJ2-2 | many | TRBV9
TGTGCCAGCAGCTTAGGTTTCGGGGCCACCACAGATACGCAGTATTTT | CASSLGFGATTDTQYF | NA | TRBJ2-3 | many | TRBV7-6
TGTGCCAGCAGCTACTCGGGGGCCTCCTACGAGCAGTACTTC | CASSYSGASYEQYF | NA | TRBJ2-7 | many | TRBV5-4
TGCGCCAGCAGGAACGGGACAGGGTTTGGAAACACCATATATTTT | CASRNGTGFGNTIYF | TRBD1 | TRBJ1-3 | many | TRBV5-1
TGTGCCAGCAGCTTAGCGCTCGGGACCGGGGAGCTGTTTTTT | CASSLALGTGELFF | NA | TRBJ2-2 | many | TRBV7-9
TGTGCCAGCAGCAGGGGGGGGTGGACCGAAGCTTTCTTT | CASSRGGWTEAFF | NA | TRBJ1-1 | NA | TRBV13
TGTGCCAGCAGTTATCCAGATACGCAGTATTTT | CASSYPDTQYF | NA | TRBJ2-3 | medium-sized | TRBV6-2/TRBV6-3
TGTGCCAGCCAGTACTCATCTAACTATGGCTACACCTTC | CASQYSSNYGYTF | NA | TRBJ1-2 | NA | TRBV19
TGTGCCAGCAGCCAATCCGGGACGCAAGAGACCCAGTACTTC | CASSQSGTQETQYF | NA | TRBJ2-5 | many | TRBV14
TGTGCCAGCAGCCCGGGGGGAAACACCATATATTTT | CASSPGGNTIYF | NA | TRBJ1-3 | many | TRBV6-5
TGTGCCAGCAGCTATACGTCCACTGAAGCTTTCTTT | CASSYTSTEAFF | NA | TRBJ1-1 | NA | TRBV5-8
TGTGCCAGCAGCTTAGCGTGGTCCCGACAAGAGACCCAGTACTTC | CASSLAWSRQETQYF | NA | TRBJ2-5 | NA | TRBV7-6
TGTGCCAGCAGTTACGGGTGGGGCACAGATACGCAGTATTTT | CASSYGWGTDTQYF | NA | TRBJ2-3 | many | TRBV6-6
TGTGCCAGCAGCTTAGAAGTGACTAGCGGATACAATGAGCAGTTCTTC | CASSLEVTSGYNEQFF | TRBD2 | TRBJ2-1 | many | TRBV7-3
TGTGCCAGCAGTCCAGGGACTACGCGACAAGAGACCCAGTACTTC | CASSPGTTRQETQYF | TRBD2 | TRBJ2-5 | many | TRBV28
TGTGCCAGCAGCCCTCGACAGGGGATCGACGAGCAGTACTTC | CASSPRQGIDEQYF | TRBD1 | TRBJ2-7 | NA | TRBV7-9
TGTGCCAGCAGTTCCCTGGGACAGTGGGTGGACATTCAGTACTTC | CASSSLGQWVDIQYF | TRBD1 | TRBJ2-4 | NA | TRBV6-6
TGCGCCAGCAGCCCACGTACTAGCGGGGGATACCAAGAGACCCAGTACTTC | CASSPRTSGGYQETQYF | TRBD2 | TRBJ2-5 | many | TRBV4-1
TGTGCCAGCATGGCGGGGGGGCCAGGGACGCAGTATTTT | CASMAGGPGTQYF | TRBD2 | TRBJ2-3 | many | TRBV27
TGTGCCAGTAGGCTACGCCCCGACAGAAACTACGAGCAGTACTTC | CASRLRPDRNYEQYF | NA | TRBJ2-7 | many | TRBV19
TGTGCCAGCAGCTTAACCGGACACAACACTGAAGCTTTCTTT | CASSLTGHNTEAFF | NA | TRBJ1-1 | many | TRBV7-9
TGCAGTGCTAGAGATGAAATCCCTTTAGCCCAACCCCCCGGGGAGCTGTTTTTT | CSARDEIPLAQPPGELFF | NA | TRBJ2-2 | many | TRBV20-1
TGTGCCAGCAGCTTATTTGGTCTGGGACAGGGGGATGAAAAACTGTTTTTT | CASSLFGLGQGDEKLFF | TRBD1 | TRBJ1-4 | many | TRBV11-2